This T cell receptor beta chain stems from a study of cytomegalovirus exposure and HLA in healthy donors. Broader study findings: TCR beta V- and J-gene trimming, according to a later analysis, was linked to a missense DCLRE1C variant. Association of approximately 16,000 TCR beta sequences with HLA alleles was found at 0.05 false discovery rate in a later analysis.

The PCR made use of 60 Vbeta and 13 Jbeta primers. Produced via immunoSEQ multiplex PCR; TCRdb's table is partial and in-frame only. The data contain about 140,000 clones, 75% to 90% of them seen just once; the ten biggest clones take up 1.2%. In the case of this clone: No antigen is known for it.

The TCR comes from a female donor in good health and CMV-seronegative. Sequenced sample: PBMCs.

The CDR3 reads CSVFPGQGNGYTF. The DNA for the CDR3 is TGCAGCGTTTTCCCGGGACAGGGGAATGGCTACACCTTC. The V and J genes are TRBV29-1 and TRBJ1-2, with 10 bases identical to TRBD1. J lost 6 bases, V lost 5 bases, and 6 bases had no gene match. The CDR3 is 13 residues long. The germline CDR1 and CDR2 sequences are SQVTM and ANQGSEA.